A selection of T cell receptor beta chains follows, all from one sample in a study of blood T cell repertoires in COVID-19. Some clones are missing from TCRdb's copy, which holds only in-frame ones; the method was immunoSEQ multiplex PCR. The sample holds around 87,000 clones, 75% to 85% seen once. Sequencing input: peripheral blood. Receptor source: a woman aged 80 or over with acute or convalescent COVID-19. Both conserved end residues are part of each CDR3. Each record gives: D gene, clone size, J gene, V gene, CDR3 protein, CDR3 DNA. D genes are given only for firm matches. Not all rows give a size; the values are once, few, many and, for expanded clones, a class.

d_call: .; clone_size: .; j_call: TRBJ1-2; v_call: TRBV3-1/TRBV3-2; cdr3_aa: CASSRQANYGYTF; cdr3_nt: TGTGCCAGCAGTCGACAGGCGAACTATGGCTACACCTTC
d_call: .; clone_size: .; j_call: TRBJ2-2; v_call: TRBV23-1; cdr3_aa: CASSQGAGDNTGELFF; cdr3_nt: TGCGCCAGCAGTCAGGGGGCAGGGGACAACACCGGGGAGCTGTTTTTT
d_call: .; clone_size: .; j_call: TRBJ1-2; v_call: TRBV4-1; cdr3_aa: CASSQDGGANYGYTF; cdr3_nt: TGCGCCAGCAGCCAAGACGGCGGAGCTAACTATGGCTACACCTTC
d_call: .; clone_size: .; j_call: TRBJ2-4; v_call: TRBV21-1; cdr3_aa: CASSPSGRNIQYF; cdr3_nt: TGTGCCAGCAGCCCTAGCGGGAGAAACATTCAGTACTTC
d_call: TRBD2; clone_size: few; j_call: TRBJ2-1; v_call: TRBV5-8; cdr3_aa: CASSPGTSGGADNEQFF; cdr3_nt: TGTGCCAGCAGCCCCGGGACTAGCGGGGGGGCGGACAATGAGCAGTTCTTC
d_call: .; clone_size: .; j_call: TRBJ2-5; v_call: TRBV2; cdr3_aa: CASMAGLQETQYF; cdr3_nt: TGTGCCAGCATGGCGGGGCTCCAAGAGACCCAGTACTTC
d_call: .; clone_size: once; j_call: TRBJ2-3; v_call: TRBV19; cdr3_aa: CASRATDSTDTQYF; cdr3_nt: TGTGCCAGTAGAGCGACAGATTCCACAGATACGCAGTATTTT
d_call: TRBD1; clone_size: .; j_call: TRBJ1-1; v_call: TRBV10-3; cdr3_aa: CAISETRWTGTEAFF; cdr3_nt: TGTGCCATCAGTGAAACCCGTTGGACAGGGACTGAAGCTTTCTTT
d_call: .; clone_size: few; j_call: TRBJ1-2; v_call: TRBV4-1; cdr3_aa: CASSWGRGGYTF; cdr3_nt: TGCGCCAGCAGCTGGGGGCGCGGGGGCTACACCTTC
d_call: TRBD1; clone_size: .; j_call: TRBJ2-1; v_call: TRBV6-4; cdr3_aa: CASSVQGDGAEQFF; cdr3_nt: TGTGCCAGCAGTGTACAGGGGGATGGGGCTGAGCAGTTCTTC
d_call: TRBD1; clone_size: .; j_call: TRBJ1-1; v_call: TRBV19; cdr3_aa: CASSQDRGTEAFF; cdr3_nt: TGTGCTAGTAGCCAGGACAGGGGTACTGAAGCTTTCTTT
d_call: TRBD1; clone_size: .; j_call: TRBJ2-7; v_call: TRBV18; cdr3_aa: CASSPDRVNDEQYF; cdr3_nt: TGTGCCAGCTCACCCGACAGGGTGAACGACGAGCAGTACTTC
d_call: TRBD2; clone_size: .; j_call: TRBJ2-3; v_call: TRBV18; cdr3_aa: CASSPPGPGRTDTQYF; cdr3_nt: TGTGCCAGCTCACCACCGGGGCCCGGGAGGACAGATACGCAGTATTTT
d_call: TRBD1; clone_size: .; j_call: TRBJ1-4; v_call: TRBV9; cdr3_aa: CASSVGYGGTGSEKLFF; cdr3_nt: TGTGCCAGCAGCGTAGGGTACGGGGGGACAGGGAGTGAAAAACTGTTTTTT
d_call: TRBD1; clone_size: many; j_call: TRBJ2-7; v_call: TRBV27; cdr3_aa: CASSPRGQGQSNEQYF; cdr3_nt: TGTGCCAGCAGCCCAAGGGGACAGGGACAATCCAACGAGCAGTACTTC
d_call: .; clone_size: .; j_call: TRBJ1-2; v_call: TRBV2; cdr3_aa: CASGRTNNYGYTF; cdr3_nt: TGTGCCAGCGGACGGACTAATAACTATGGCTACACCTTC
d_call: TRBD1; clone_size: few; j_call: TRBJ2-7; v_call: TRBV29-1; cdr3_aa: CSVGQGGPYEQYF; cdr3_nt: TGCAGCGTCGGACAGGGGGGGCCCTACGAGCAGTACTTC